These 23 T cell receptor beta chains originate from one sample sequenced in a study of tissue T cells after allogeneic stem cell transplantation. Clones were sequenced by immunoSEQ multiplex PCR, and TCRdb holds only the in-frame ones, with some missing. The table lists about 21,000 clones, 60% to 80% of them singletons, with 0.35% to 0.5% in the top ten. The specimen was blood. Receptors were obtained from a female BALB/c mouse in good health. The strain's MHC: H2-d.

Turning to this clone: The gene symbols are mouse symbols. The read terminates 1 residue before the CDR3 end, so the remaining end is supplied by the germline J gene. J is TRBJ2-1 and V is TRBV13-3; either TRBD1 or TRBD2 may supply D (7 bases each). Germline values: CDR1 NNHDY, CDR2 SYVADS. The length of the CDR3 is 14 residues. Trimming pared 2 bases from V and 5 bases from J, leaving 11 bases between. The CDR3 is CASSDRGGNAEQFF. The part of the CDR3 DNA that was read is TGTGCCAGCAGTGACAGGGGGGGGAATGCTGAGCAGTTC.

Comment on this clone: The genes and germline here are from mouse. The sequenced part of the CDR3 DNA is TGTGCCAGCAGCCAAGACCCTTCTGGAAATACGCTCTAT. Translating gives CASSQDPSGNTLY. The whole CDR3 reads CASSQDPSGNTLYF. The genes are TRBV2 and TRBJ1-3; no clear D gene. The read ends 1 residue shy of where the CDR3 ends; the end is completed using the germline J gene. V was cut by 0 bases and J by 0 bases, with 3 bases left in between. The CDR3 runs to 14 residues. CDR1 LGHNA and CDR2 YSYQKL come from the germline V gene.

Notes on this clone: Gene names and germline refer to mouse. CDR3 in amino acids: CTCSAGGRGQNTLYF. The CDR3 DNA, read in part, is TGCACCTGCAGTGCTGGGGGGCGAGGTCAAAACACCTTGTAC. V gene TRBV1 combines with J gene TRBJ2-4, with D perhaps matching TRBD2 (7 bases). With the read ending 1 residue before the CDR3 end, the germline J gene is used to fill in that end. CDR1 is NSQYPW, CDR2 LRSPGD, per germline (reference sequence). Trimming left V 3 bases short and J 1 base short, with 11 bases between. The CDR3 is 15 amino acids. Full variable domain (missing parts from reference TRBV1 and TRBJ2-4): VTLLEQNPRWRLVPRGQAVNLRCILKNSQYPWMSWYQQDLQKQLQWLFTLRSPGDKEVKSLPGADYLATRVTDTELRLQVANMSQGRTLYCTCSAGGRGQNTLYFGAGTRLSVL.

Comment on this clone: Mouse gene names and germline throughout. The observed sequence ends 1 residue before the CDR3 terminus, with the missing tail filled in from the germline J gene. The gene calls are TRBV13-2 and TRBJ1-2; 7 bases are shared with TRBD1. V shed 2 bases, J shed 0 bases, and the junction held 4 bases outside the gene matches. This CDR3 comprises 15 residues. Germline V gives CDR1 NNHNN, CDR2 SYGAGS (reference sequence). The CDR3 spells CASGEKGGANSDYTF. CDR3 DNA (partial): TGTGCCAGCGGTGAGAAAGGGGGCGCAAACTCCGACTACACC.

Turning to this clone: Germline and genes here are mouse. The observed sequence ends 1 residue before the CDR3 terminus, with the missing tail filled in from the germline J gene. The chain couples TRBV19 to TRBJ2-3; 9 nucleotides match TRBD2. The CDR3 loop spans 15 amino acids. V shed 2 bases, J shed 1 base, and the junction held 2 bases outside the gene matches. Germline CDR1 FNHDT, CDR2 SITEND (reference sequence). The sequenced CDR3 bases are TGTGCCAGCAGTATTTGGGGGGGCGGTGCAGAAACGCTGTAT. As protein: CASSIWGGGAETLY. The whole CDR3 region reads CASSIWGGGAETLYF.

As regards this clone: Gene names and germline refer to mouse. The CDR3 protein is CASKDKEVFF. CDR3 bases read: TGTGCCAGCAAGGACAAAGAAGTCTTC. V is TRBV13-1 and J is TRBJ1-1; a weak D match, TRBD1 (5 bases). The read comes to an end 1 residue before the CDR3 does, leaving the germline J gene to fill in the end. Trimming pared 6 bases from V and 7 bases from J, leaving 7 bases between. CDR1 and CDR2 (germline): NSHNY, SYGAGN. This CDR3 spans 10 amino acids.

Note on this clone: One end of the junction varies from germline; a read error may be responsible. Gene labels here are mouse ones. CDR3 region: CASSQEGQGNAGQLYF. The covered CDR3 bases are TGTGCCAGCAGCCAAGAGGGACAGGGAAACGCCGGGCAGCTCTAC. The chain couples TRBV2 to TRBJ2-2, with 9 bases matching TRBD1. The CDR3 goes on 1 residue after the read ends, and that part is filled in from the germline J gene. CDR3 size: 16 residues. Per germline, CDR1 LGHNA and CDR2 YSYQKL.

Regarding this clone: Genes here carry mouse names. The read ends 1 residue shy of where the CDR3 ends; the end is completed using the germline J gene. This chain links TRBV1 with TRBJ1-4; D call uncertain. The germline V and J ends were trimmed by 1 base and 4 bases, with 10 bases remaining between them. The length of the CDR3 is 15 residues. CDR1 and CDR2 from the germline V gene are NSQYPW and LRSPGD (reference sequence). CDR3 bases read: TGCACCTGCAGTGCAGGCCGGGAGGACAACGAAAGATTATTT. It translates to CTCSAGREDNERLF. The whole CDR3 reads CTCSAGREDNERLFF.

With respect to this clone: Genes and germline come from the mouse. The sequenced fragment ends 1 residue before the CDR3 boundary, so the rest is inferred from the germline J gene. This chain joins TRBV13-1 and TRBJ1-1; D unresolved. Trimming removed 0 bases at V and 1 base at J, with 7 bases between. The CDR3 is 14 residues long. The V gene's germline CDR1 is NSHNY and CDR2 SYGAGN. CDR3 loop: CASSDARGNTEVFF. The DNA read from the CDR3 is TGTGCCAGCAGTGATGCACGGGGGAACACAGAAGTCTTC.

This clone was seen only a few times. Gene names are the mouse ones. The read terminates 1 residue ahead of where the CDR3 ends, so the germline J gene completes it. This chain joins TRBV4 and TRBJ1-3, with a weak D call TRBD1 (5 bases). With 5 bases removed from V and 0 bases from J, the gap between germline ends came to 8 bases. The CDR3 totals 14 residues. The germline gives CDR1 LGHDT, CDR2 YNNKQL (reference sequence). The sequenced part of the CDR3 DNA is TGTGCCAGCAGCCGGGACCGTTCTGGAAATACGCTCTAT. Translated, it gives CASSRDRSGNTLY. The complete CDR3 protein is CASSRDRSGNTLYF.

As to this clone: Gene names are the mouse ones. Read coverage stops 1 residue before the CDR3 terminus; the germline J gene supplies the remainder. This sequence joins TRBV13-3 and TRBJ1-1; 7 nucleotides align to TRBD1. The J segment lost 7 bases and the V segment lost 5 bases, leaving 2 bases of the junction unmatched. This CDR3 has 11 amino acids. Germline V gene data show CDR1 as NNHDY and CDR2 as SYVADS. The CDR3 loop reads CASRGDREVFF. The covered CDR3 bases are TGTGCCAGCAGGGGGGACAGAGAAGTCTTC.

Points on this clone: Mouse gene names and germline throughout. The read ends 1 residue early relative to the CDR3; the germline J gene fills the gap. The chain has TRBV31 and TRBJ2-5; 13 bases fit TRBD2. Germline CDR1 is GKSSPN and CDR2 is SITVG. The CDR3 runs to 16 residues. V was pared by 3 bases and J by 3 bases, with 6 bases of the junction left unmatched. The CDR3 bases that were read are TGTGCCTGGAGCGGACTGGGGGGGCAGGATCAAGACACCCAGTAC. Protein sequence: CAWSGLGGQDQDTQY. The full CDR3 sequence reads CAWSGLGGQDQDTQYF.

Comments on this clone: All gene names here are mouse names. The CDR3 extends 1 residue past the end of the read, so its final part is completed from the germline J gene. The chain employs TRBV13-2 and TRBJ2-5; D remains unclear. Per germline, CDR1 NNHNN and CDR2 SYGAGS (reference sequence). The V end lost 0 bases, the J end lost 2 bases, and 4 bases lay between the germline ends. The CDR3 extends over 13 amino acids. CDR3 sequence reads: CASGDASQDTQYF. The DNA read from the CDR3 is TGTGCCAGCGGTGATGCATCCCAAGACACCCAGTAC.

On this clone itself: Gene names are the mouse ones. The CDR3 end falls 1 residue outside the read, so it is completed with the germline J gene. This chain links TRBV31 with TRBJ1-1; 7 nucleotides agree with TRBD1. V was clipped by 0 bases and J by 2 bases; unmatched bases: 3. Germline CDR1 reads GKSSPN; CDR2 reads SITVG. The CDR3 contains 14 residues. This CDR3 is CAWSLEGANTEVFF. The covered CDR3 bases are TGTGCCTGGAGTCTAGAGGGGGCCAACACAGAAGTCTTC.

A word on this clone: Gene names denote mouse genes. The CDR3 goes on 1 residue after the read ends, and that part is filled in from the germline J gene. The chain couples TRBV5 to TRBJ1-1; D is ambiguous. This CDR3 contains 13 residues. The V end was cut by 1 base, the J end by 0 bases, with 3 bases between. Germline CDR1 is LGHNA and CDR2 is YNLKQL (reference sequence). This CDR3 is CASSQVTNTEVFF. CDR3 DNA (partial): TGTGCCAGCAGCCAAGTCACAAACACAGAAGTCTTC.

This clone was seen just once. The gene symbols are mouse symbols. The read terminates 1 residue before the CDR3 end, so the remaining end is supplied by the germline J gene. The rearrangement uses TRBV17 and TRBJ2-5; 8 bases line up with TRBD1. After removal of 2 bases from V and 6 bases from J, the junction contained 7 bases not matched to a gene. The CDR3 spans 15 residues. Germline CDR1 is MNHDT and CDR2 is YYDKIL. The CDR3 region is CASSRNPQGADTQYF. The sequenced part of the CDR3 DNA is TGTGCTAGCAGTAGAAACCCCCAGGGGGCCGACACCCAGTAC.

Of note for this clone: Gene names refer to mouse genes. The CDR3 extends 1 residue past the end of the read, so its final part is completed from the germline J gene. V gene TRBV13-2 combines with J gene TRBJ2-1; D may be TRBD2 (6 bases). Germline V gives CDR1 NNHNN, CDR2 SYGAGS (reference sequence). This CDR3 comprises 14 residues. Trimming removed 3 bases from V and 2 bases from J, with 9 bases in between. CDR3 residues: CASGGGGYYAEQFF. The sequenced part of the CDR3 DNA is TGTGCCAGCGGTGGCGGGGGGTACTATGCTGAGCAGTTC.

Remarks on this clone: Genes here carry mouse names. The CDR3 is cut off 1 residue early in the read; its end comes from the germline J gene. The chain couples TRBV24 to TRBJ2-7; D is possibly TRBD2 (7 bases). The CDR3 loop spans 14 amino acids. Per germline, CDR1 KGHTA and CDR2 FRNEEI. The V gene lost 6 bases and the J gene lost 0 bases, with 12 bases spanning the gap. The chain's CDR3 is CASSQGGGSYEQYF. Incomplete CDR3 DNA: TGTGCCAGCAGCCAAGGGGGGGGCTCCTATGAACAGTAC.

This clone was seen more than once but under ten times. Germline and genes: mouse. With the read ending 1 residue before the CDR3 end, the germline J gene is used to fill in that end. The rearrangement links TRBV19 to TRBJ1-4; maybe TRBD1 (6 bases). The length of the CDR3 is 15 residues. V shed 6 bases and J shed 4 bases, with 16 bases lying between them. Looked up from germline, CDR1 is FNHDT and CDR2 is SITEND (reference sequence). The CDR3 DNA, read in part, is TGTGCCAGCACTTATGGGGGACAAATCAACGAAAGATTATTT. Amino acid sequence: CASTYGGQINERLF. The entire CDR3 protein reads CASTYGGQINERLFF.

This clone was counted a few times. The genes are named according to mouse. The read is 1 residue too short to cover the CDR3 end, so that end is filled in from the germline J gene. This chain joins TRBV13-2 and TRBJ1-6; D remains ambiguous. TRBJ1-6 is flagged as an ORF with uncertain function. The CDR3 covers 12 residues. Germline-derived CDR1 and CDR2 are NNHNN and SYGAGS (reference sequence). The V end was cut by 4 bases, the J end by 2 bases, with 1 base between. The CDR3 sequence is CASGTYNSPLYF. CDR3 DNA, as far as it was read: TGTGCCAGCGGTACCTATAATTCGCCCCTCTAC.

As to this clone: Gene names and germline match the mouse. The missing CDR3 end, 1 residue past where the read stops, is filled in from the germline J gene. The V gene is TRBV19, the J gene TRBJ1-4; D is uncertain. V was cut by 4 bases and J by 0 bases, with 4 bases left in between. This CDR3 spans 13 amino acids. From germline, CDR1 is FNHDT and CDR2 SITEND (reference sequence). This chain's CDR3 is CASSQFSNERLFF. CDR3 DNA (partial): TGTGCCAGCAGTCAGTTTTCCAACGAAAGATTATTT. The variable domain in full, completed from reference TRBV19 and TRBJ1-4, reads GGIITQTPKFLIGQEGQKLTLKCQQNFNHDTMYWYRQDSGKGLRLIYYSITENDLQKGDLSEGYDASREKKSSFSLTVTSAQKNEMAVFLCASSQFSNERLFFGHGTKLSVL.

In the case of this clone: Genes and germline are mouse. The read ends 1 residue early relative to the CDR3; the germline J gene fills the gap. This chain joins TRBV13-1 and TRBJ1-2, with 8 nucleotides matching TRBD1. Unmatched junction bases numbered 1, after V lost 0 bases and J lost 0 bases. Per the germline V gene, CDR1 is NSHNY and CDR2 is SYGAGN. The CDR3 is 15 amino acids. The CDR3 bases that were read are TGTGCCAGCAGTGATGACAGGGGGGCAAACTCCGACTACACC. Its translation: CASSDDRGANSDYT. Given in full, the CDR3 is CASSDDRGANSDYTF.

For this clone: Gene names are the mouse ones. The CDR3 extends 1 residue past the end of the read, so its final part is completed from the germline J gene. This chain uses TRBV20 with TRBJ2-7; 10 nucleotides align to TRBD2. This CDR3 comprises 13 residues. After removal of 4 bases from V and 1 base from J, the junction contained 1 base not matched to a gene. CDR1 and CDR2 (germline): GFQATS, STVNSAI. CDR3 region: CGAKTGGSYEQYF. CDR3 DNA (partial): TGTGGTGCTAAGACTGGGGGGTCCTATGAACAGTAC.